The rows below give T cell receptor beta chains drawn from one sample of a study of blood T cell repertoires in COVID-19. The method was immunoSEQ multiplex PCR; TCRdb's version includes in-frame clones alone and lacks a portion of them. The sample consists of 95,000 to 150,000 clones, roughly four fifths of them appearing once. The sequenced sample was peripheral blood. These receptors all come from a woman aged 70-85 years with acute or convalescent COVID-19. Both conserved end residues are part of each CDR3. The D gene is left open where the match is weak. A clone size is listed for some rows: how often the clone was seen (once, few, many), or a class if it is expanded.

V gene: TRBV13; D gene: TRBD1; clone size: few; J gene: TRBJ2-3; CDR3 protein: CASNRDRGVTDTQYF; CDR3 DNA: TGTGCCAGCAACCGGGACAGGGGGGTCACAGATACGCAGTATTTT
V gene: TRBV4-3; D gene: -; clone size: -; J gene: TRBJ1-2; CDR3 protein: CASSQDLGYGYTF; CDR3 DNA: TGCGCCAGCAGCCAAGATCTCGGCTATGGCTACACCTTC
V gene: TRBV18; D gene: TRBD2; clone size: -; J gene: TRBJ2-5; CDR3 protein: CASSPTSGVGFETQYF; CDR3 DNA: TGTGCCAGCTCACCAACTAGCGGGGTAGGCTTCGAGACCCAGTACTTC
V gene: TRBV5-4; D gene: TRBD1; clone size: -; J gene: TRBJ1-1; CDR3 protein: CASSLAGQGTTEAFF; CDR3 DNA: TGTGCCAGCAGCTTGGCGGGACAGGGTACAACTGAAGCTTTCTTT
V gene: TRBV18; D gene: -; clone size: -; J gene: TRBJ1-1; CDR3 protein: CASSPRWGGGGTEAFF; CDR3 DNA: TGTGCCAGCTCACCACGATGGGGGGGCGGGGGCACTGAAGCTTTCTTT
V gene: TRBV7-9; D gene: -; clone size: -; J gene: TRBJ1-1; CDR3 protein: CASEGLPTEAFF; CDR3 DNA: TGTGCCAGCGAGGGCTTACCCACTGAAGCTTTCTTT
V gene: TRBV4-3; D gene: TRBD1; clone size: few; J gene: TRBJ1-4; CDR3 protein: CASSQATDRGNEKLFF; CDR3 DNA: TGCGCCAGCAGCCAAGCTACCGACAGGGGGAATGAAAAACTGTTTTTT
V gene: TRBV7-2; D gene: TRBD1; clone size: -; J gene: TRBJ1-2; CDR3 protein: CASSLMTGPSYYGYTF; CDR3 DNA: TGTGCCAGCAGCTTGATGACAGGGCCTAGTTATTATGGCTACACCTTC
V gene: TRBV6-4; D gene: -; clone size: -; J gene: TRBJ1-2; CDR3 protein: CANQTARGNYGYTF; CDR3 DNA: TGTGCCAACCAAACGGCTCGGGGGAACTATGGCTACACCTTC
V gene: TRBV10-3; D gene: -; clone size: -; J gene: TRBJ2-7; CDR3 protein: CAISGTSYEQYF; CDR3 DNA: TGTGCCATCAGTGGGACTTCCTACGAGCAGTACTTC
V gene: TRBV7-9; D gene: TRBD1; clone size: -; J gene: TRBJ2-7; CDR3 protein: CASSMSPGTATPFYEQYF; CDR3 DNA: TGTGCCAGCAGTATGAGTCCCGGGACAGCGACCCCTTTTTACGAGCAGTACTTC
V gene: TRBV12-3/TRBV12-4; D gene: -; clone size: -; J gene: TRBJ1-3; CDR3 protein: CASSFQGRNTIYF; CDR3 DNA: TGTGCCAGCAGTTTCCAGGGAAGAAACACCATATATTTT
V gene: TRBV19; D gene: -; clone size: few; J gene: TRBJ1-1; CDR3 protein: CASSTGFGNTEAFF; CDR3 DNA: TGTGCCAGTAGTACAGGGTTCGGGAACACTGAAGCTTTCTTT
V gene: TRBV5-6; D gene: -; clone size: -; J gene: TRBJ2-1; CDR3 protein: CASGLLLGGYNEQFF; CDR3 DNA: TGTGCCAGCGGGCTCCTTCTAGGGGGTTACAATGAGCAGTTCTTC
V gene: TRBV19; D gene: -; clone size: few; J gene: TRBJ1-5; CDR3 protein: CASTGQGNQPQHF; CDR3 DNA: TGTGCCAGTACGGGGCAGGGGAATCAGCCCCAGCATTTT
V gene: TRBV9; D gene: -; clone size: -; J gene: TRBJ2-3; CDR3 protein: CASSVTVADTQYF; CDR3 DNA: TGTGCCAGCAGCGTGACAGTGGCAGATACGCAGTATTTT
V gene: TRBV27; D gene: TRBD1; clone size: -; J gene: TRBJ1-2; CDR3 protein: CASRDRGMYYGYTF; CDR3 DNA: TGTGCCAGCAGGGACAGGGGAATGTACTATGGCTACACCTTC
V gene: TRBV5-6; D gene: -; clone size: -; J gene: TRBJ1-1; CDR3 protein: CASSLFQREAFF; CDR3 DNA: TGTGCCAGCAGCTTGTTTCAGCGAGAAGCTTTCTTT
V gene: TRBV5-1; D gene: -; clone size: -; J gene: TRBJ2-6; CDR3 protein: CASTPGQPGSGANVLTF; CDR3 DNA: TGCGCCAGCACCCCCGGACAGCCCGGCTCTGGGGCCAACGTCCTGACTTTC
V gene: TRBV6-5; D gene: -; clone size: -; J gene: TRBJ2-7; CDR3 protein: CASSLKNDRTYEQYF; CDR3 DNA: TGTGCCAGCAGTTTAAAAAACGACAGAACCTACGAGCAGTACTTC
V gene: TRBV29-1; D gene: -; clone size: few; J gene: TRBJ2-5; CDR3 protein: CSVEDMLVGTQYF; CDR3 DNA: TGCAGCGTTGAAGATATGCTAGTCGGGACCCAGTACTTC
V gene: TRBV19; D gene: TRBD1; clone size: -; J gene: TRBJ2-6; CDR3 protein: CASTAGQASLGANVLTF; CDR3 DNA: TGTGCCAGTACCGCCGGACAGGCCTCCTTGGGGGCCAACGTCCTGACTTTC
V gene: TRBV19; D gene: -; clone size: -; J gene: TRBJ1-5; CDR3 protein: CASYLSGSGQPQHF; CDR3 DNA: TGTGCCAGCTACCTCTCAGGGTCGGGTCAGCCCCAGCATTTT
V gene: TRBV6-2/TRBV6-3; D gene: TRBD1; clone size: -; J gene: TRBJ2-3; CDR3 protein: CASSYWGQGAADTQYF; CDR3 DNA: TGTGCCAGCAGTTACTGGGGACAGGGGGCGGCAGATACGCAGTATTTT
V gene: TRBV5-1; D gene: TRBD2; clone size: -; J gene: TRBJ2-1; CDR3 protein: CASSLYRLADDNEQFF; CDR3 DNA: TGCGCCAGCAGCTTATACCGACTAGCGGATGACAATGAGCAGTTCTTC
V gene: TRBV10-3; D gene: -; clone size: -; J gene: TRBJ2-3; CDR3 protein: CAISDQGGWDTQYF; CDR3 DNA: TGTGCCATCAGTGATCAGGGTGGCTGGGATACGCAGTATTTT
V gene: TRBV18; D gene: -; clone size: -; J gene: TRBJ2-7; CDR3 protein: CASSPLLDSPDPYEQYF; CDR3 DNA: TGTGCCAGCTCACCACTACTCGACAGTCCGGATCCCTACGAGCAGTACTTC